The entry below describes one T cell receptor beta chain. This clonotype was observed a handful of times. Its target antigen remains unknown. No much larger clonotype is one base removed from it; base qualities were not supplied. This sample was included in a study of identical twins (dated by TCRdb to 2016 to 2018). With respect to the entire study: The study deep-sequenced TCR alpha and beta repertoires from monozygotic twins, unrelated adults of various ages and cord blood to test whether fetal clonotypes persist. To rule out contamination, the twin experiments were replicated at different times with different library preparation protocols. Points the paper makes about the study in general: Zero-insertion analyses could be partly confounded by invariant T cells such as MAIT and iNKT, although diverse VJ usage argued against such confounding for most clonotypes. The excess sharing between twins in beta out-of-frame sequences was weaker because fewer shared sequences reduced the signal-to-noise ratio. Because the same donors could not be followed over many years, the conclusions relied on cross-sectional statistical analysis. Out-of-frame TCR alpha sequences shared between twins showed an excess of low generation-probability sequences compared with coincidental sharing between unrelated individuals. Fewer insertions were carried by abundant cord blood beta clonotypes; a weaker similar trend was observed in young adult naive repertoires, while no such trend was observed in memory repertoires. Out-of-frame TCR alpha sharing in monozygotic twins was systematically underestimated by recombination models, whereas sharing between unrelated individuals was in agreement with the recombination models.

The germline V gene encodes CDR1 SQVTM and CDR2 ANQGSEA. V is cut by 2 bases and J by 14 bases, and the space between the germline ends is 16 bases. From the cysteine up to the phenylalanine, the CDR3 has a length of 13 residues. Only the CDR3 part of the read is kept: 39 bases, read in frame from the first base. Every donor was a healthy Caucasian. Three pairs of female monozygotic twins, all aged about 18 to 29 years, made up the twin cohort. Miltenyi CD45RO+ enrichment and human naive T-cell isolation kits were used to isolate memory (CD45RO+) and naive T cells from PBMC. Library preparation used 5' RACE. The instrument given in TCRdb is Illumina HiSeq 2000. A universal primer binding site was added through template switching, and the final cDNA carried a unique molecular identifier so that TCR cDNA molecules could be counted accurately. Specific primers in the conserved constant-segment region were used to synthesize first-strand cDNA for the TCR alpha and beta chains. To control for contamination, each cDNA library was double barcoded with a SMART-Mk sample barcode plus Illumina barcodes. TruSeq adapter sequences along with Illumina sample barcodes were introduced in two successive PCR steps. TCR alpha and beta cDNA libraries were sequenced on the Illumina HiSeq platform with custom primers. As for how the authors treated the data: MiGEC was used to process raw reads and extract unique molecular identifiers, and MiXCR was used to find CDR3 positions. Recombination models were inferred per individual with the repgenHMM and IGoR tools using an EM algorithm. Shared clonotype analysis was performed with the tcR package in R, normalizing sharing by the product of cloneset sizes. To study raw recombination free of thymic and clonal selection effects, out-of-frame nonproductive sequences were analyzed. The raw public data were reprocessed by TCRdb itself: fastp quality trimming at Q25, MiXCR clonotype calling, in-frame beta chains only. Records with the same CDR3 protein are collapsed into one entry carrying the most frequent genes and DNA. For this entry, the V and J calls and clone size follow TCRdb and not the study's own pipeline. The sample records a few hundred thousand distinct CDR3 sequences, 6.5% to 9.5% of which are singletons. Together, the top ten hold roughly 2.1% of the sample.

The sample also formed part of further work on yellow fever vaccine responses in identical twins. Drawing on the second study: According to the authors, in identical twins the way T cells responded to vaccination appeared partly convergent and partly personalized. The study precisely tracked vaccine-responding T cell clones in identical twins.

Material: memory (CD45RO+) T cells sorted from blood. The cell subset or site tag for this specimen amounts to: CD45RO+ enriched T cells. The TCR originated in a woman between 18 and 30 years old in good health. Recombination linked TRBV29-1 to TRBJ1-6; no D gene call is confident. At the DNA level, the sequence is TGCAGCGTTGAAAAACGGTTTCTTTGGTCCCTCCACTTT. This is translated as CSVEKRFLWSLHF.